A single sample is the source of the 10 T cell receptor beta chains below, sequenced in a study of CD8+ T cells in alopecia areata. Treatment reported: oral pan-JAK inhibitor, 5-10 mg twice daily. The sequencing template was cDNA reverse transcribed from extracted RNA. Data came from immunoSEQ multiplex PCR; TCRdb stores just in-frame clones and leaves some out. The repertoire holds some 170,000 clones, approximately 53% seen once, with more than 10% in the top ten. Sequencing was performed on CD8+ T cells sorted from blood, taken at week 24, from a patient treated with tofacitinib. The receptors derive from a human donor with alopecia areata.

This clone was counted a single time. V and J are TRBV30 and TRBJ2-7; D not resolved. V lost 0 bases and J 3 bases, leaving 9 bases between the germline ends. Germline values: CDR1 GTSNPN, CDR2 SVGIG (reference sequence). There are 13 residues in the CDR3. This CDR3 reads CAWSVGELYEQYF. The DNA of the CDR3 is TGTGCCTGGAGTGTAGGAGAACTCTACGAGCAGTACTTC.

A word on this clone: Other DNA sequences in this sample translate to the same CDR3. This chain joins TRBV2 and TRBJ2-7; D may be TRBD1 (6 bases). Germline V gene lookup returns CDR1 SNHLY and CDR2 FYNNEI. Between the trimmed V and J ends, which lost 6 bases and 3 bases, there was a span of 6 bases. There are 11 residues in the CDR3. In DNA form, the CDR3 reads TGTGCCAGCAGGGACAGCTACGAGCAGTACTTC. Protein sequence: CASRDSYEQYF.

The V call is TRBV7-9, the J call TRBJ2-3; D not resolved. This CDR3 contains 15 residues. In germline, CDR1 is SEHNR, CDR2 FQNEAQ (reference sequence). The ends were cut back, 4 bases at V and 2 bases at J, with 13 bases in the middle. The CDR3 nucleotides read TGTGCCAGCAGCTCTTCCTCCCAGTCCACAGATACGCAGTATTTT. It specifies CASSSSSQSTDTQYF.

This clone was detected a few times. For the CDR3, the DNA is TGTGCCAGCAGCTTAACTCCGGGGGTTACAGATACGCAGTATTTT. Protein product: CASSLTPGVTDTQYF. This chain joins TRBV11-2 and TRBJ2-3; possible D gene TRBD2, 6 bases. V gave up 2 bases and J gave up 3 bases, with 12 bases separating them. This CDR3 is built from 15 residues. CDR1 SGHAT and CDR2 FQNNGV come from the germline V gene.

DNA of the CDR3: TGTGCCACCGGACACACCGGGGAGCTGTTTTTT. Residues: CATGHTGELFF. This chain joins TRBV6-5 and TRBJ2-2; no clear D. Per germline, CDR1 MNHEY and CDR2 SVGAGI. The V end was cut by 10 bases, the J end by 3 bases, with 6 bases between. The CDR3 is made up of 11 amino acids.

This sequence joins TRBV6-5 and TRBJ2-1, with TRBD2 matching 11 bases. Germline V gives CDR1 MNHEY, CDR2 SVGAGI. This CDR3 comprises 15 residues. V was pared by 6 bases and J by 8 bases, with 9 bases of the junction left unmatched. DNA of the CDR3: TGTGCCAGCAGCCGATACCCGGGACTAGCGGATGAGCAGTTCTTC. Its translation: CASSRYPGLADEQFF.

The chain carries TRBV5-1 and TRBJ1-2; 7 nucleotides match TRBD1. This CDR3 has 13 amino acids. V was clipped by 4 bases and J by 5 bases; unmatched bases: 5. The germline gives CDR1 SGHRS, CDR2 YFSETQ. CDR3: CASSPDRTYGYTF. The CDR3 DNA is TGCGCCAGCAGCCCGGACAGGACTTATGGCTACACCTTC.

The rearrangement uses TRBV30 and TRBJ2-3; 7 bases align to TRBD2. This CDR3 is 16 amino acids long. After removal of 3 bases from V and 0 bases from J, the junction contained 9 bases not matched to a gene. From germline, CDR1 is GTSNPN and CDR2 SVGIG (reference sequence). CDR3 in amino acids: CAWRGGAGRSTDTQYF. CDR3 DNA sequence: TGTGCCTGGAGGGGAGGGGCAGGCCGAAGCACAGATACGCAGTATTTT.

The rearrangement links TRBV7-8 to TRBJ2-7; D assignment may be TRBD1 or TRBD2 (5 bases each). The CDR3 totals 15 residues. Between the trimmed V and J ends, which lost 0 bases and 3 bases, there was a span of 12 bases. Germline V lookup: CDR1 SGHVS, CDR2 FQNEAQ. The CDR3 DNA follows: TGTGCCAGCAGCTTAGCGGGGGATTCCGACTACGAGCAGTACTTC. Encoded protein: CASSLAGDSDYEQYF. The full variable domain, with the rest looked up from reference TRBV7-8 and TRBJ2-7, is GAGVSQSPRYKVAKRGQDVALRCDPISGHVSLFWYQQALGQGPEFLTYFQNEAQLDKSGLPSDRFFAERPEGSVSTLKIQRTQQEDSAVYLCASSLAGDSDYEQYFGPGTRLTVT.

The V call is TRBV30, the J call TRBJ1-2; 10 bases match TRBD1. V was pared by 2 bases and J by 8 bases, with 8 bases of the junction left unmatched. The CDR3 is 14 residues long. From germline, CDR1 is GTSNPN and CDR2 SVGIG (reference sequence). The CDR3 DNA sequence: TGTGCCTGGAGTTATCCCGGGACAGGGGAAGGCTACACCTTC. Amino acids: CAWSYPGTGEGYTF. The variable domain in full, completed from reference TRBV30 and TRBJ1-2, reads SQTIHQWPATLVQPVGSPLSLECTVEGTSNPNLYWYRQAAGRGLQLLFYSVGIGQISSEVPQNLSASRPQDRQFILSSKKLLLSDSGFYLCAWSYPGTGEGYTFGSGTRLTVV.